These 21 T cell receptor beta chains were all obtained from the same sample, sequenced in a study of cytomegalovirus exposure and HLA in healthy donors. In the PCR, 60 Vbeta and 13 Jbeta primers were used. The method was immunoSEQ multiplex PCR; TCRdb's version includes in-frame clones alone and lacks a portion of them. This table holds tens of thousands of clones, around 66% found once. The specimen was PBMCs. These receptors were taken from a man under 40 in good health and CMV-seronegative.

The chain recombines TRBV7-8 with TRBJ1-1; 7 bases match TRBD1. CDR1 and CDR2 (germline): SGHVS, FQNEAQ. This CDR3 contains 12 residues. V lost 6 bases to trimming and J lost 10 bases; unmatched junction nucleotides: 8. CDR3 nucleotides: TGTGCCAGCAGTCCCCAGGGGGGCGTAGCTTTCTTT. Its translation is CASSPQGGVAFF.

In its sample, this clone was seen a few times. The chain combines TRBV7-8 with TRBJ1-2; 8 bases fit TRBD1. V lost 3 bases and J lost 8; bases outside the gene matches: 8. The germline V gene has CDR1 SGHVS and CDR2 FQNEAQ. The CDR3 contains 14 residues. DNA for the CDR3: TGTGCCAGCAGCTTGACGAGGACAGGGTACGGCTACACCTTC. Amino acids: CASSLTRTGYGYTF.

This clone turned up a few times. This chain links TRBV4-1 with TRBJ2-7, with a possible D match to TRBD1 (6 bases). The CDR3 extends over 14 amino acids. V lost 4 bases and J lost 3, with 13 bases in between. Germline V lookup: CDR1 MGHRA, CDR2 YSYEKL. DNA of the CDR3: TGCGCCAGCAGCCGAGAGACAGGTGTCTACGAGCAGTACTTC. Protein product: CASSRETGVYEQYF.

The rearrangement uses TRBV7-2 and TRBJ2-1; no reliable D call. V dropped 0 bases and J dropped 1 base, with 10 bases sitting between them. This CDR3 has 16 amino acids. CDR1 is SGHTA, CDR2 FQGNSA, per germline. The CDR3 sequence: CASSLAASQSYNEQFF. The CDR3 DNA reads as TGTGCCAGCAGCTTAGCAGCCTCCCAATCCTACAATGAGCAGTTCTTC.

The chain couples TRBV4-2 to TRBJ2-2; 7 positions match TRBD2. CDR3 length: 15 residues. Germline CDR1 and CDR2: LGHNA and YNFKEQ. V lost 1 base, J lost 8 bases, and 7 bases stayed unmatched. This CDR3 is CASSQVSAGLGELFF. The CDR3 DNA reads TGTGCCAGCAGCCAAGTCTCAGCGGGATTGGGGGAGCTGTTTTTT.

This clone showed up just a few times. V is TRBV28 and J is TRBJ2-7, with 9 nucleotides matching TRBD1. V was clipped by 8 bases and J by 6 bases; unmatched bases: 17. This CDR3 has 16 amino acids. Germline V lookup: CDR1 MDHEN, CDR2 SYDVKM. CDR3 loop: CASGTGFFSRVSEQYF. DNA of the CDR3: TGTGCCAGCGGGACAGGGTTCTTTTCCCGAGTATCCGAGCAGTACTTC.

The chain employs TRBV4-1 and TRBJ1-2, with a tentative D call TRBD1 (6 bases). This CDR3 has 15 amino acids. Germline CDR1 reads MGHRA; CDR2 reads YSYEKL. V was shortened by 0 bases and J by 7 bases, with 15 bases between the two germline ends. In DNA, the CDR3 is TGCGCCAGCAGCCAAGATCTCCGGGGGGCTCGTGGCTACACCTTC. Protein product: CASSQDLRGARGYTF.

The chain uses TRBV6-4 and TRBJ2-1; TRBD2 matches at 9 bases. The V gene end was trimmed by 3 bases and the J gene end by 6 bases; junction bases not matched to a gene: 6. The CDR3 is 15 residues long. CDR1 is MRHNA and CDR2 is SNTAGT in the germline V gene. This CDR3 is CASSERSGGVNEQFF. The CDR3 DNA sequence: TGTGCCAGCAGTGAGCGTAGCGGGGGCGTCAATGAGCAGTTCTTC.

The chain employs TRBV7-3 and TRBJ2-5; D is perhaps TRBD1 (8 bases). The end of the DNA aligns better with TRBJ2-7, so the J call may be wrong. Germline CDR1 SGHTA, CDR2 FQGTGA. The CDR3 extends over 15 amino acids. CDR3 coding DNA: TGTGCCAGCAGCTCAACAGGGGGGGGTCCTGGCGAGCAGTACTTC. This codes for CASSSTGGGPGEQYF.

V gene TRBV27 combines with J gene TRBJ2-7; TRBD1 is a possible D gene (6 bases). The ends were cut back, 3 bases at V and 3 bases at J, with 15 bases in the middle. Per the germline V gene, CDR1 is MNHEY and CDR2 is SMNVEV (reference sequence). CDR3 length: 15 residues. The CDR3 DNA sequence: TGTGCCAGCAGTTTTAGGAGACAGGTTTTCTACGAGCAGTACTTC. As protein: CASSFRRQVFYEQYF.

The CDR3 DNA follows: TGTGCCAGCAGCGAGAACAATGAGCAGTTCTTC. Translation: CASSENNEQFF. This chain uses TRBV2 with TRBJ2-1, with unresolved D. V gave up 6 bases and J gave up 5 bases, with 5 bases separating them. The CDR3 spans 11 residues. Germline assignment: CDR1 SNHLY and CDR2 FYNNEI. Looking up the rest from reference TRBV2 and TRBJ2-1 gives the full variable domain: EPEVTQTPSHQVTQMGQEVILRCVPISNHLYFYWYRQILGQKVEFLVSFYNNEISEKSEIFDDQFSVERPDGSNFTLKIRSTKLEDSAMYFCASSENNEQFFGPGTRLTVL.

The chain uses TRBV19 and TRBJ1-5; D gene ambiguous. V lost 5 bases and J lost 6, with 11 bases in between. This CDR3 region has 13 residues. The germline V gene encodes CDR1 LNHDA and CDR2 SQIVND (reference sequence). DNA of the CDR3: TGTGCCAGTAGTGAGCCCGGAGGTCAGCCCCAGCATTTT. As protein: CASSEPGGQPQHF.

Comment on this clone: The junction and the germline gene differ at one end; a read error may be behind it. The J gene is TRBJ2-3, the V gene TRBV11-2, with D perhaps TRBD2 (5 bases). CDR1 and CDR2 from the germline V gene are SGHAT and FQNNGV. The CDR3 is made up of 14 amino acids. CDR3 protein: CANSFVRVTDTQYF. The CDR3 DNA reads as TGTGCCAACAGCTTTGTGAGGGTCACAGATACGCAGTATTTT.

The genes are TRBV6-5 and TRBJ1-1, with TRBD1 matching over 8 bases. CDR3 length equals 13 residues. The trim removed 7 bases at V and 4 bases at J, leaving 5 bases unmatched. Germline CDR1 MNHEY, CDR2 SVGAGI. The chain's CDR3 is CASKPDRATEAFF. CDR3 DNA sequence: TGTGCCAGCAAACCGGACAGGGCCACTGAAGCTTTCTTT.

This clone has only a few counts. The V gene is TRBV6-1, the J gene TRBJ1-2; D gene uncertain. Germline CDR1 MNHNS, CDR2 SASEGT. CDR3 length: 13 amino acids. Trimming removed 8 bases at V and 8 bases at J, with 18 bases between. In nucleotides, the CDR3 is TGTGCCAGCCGTATGCGGGATCTGGGGGGCTACACCTTC. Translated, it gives CASRMRDLGGYTF.

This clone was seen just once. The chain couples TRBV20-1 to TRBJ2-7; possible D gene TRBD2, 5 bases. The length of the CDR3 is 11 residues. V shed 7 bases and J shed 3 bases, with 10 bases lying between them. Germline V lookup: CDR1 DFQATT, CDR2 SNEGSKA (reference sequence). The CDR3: CSVREGYEQYF. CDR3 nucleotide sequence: TGCAGTGTGAGGGAAGGCTACGAGCAGTACTTC.

The CDR3 bases are TGTGCCAGCAGCCAGGAGGTAGGACCAATCTATGGCTACACCTTC. Translating gives CASSQEVGPIYGYTF. V gene TRBV14 combines with J gene TRBJ1-2; D unclear. The V gene lost 3 bases and the J gene lost 4 bases, with 15 bases spanning the gap. This CDR3 region has 15 residues. Germline assignment: CDR1 SGHDN and CDR2 FVKESK.

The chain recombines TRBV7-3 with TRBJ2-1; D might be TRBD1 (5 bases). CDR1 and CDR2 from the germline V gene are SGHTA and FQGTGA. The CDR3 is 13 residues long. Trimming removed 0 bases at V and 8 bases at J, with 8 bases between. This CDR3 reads CASSLTVGDEQFF. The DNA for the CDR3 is TGTGCCAGCAGCTTAACAGTAGGGGATGAGCAGTTCTTC.

CDR3 sequence: CASSPTGTSDSYEQYF. CDR3 DNA sequence: TGTGCCAGCTCCCCCACAGGGACTAGCGACTCCTACGAGCAGTACTTC. This chain links TRBV18 with TRBJ2-7; 10 nucleotides match TRBD2. The CDR3 is 16 residues long. CDR1 is KGHSH, CDR2 LQKENI, per germline. The trim removed 6 bases at V and 0 bases at J, leaving 8 bases unmatched.

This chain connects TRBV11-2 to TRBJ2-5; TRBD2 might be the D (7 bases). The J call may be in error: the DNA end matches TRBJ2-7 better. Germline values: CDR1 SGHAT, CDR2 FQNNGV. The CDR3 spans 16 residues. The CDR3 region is CASSSTGGPPNYEQYF. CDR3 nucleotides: TGTGCCAGCAGCTCCACGGGGGGCCCCCCCAACTACGAGCAGTACTTC.

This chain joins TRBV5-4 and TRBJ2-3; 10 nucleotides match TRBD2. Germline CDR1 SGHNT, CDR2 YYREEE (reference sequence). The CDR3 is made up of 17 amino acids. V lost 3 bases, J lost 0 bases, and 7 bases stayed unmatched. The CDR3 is CASSSLQTSGSTDTQYF. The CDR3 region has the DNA TGTGCCAGCAGCTCCCTTCAGACTAGCGGGAGCACAGATACGCAGTATTTT.